The 27 T cell receptor beta chains below were found in one sample sequenced in a study of T cell clonality in common variable immunodeficiency. Libraries were prepared by immunoSEQ multiplex PCR; TCRdb keeps only in-frame clonotypes and omits some of them. Listed for the sample are 75,000 to 85,000 clones, none seen a single time. Source material: peripheral blood mononuclear cells. These receptors were collected from a person aged 18 to 70 in good health.

This clone was observed at least ten times. CDR3 DNA (partial): TGTGCCAGCAGCTTAATCGTGTCTAGACTTAGCACAGATACG. Its protein product is CASSLIVSRLSTDT. The complete CDR3 sequence is CASSLIVSRLSTDTQYF. The chain recombines TRBV7-8 with TRBJ2-3; D unclear. The missing CDR3 end, 3 residues past where the read stops, is filled in from the germline J gene. From germline, CDR1 is SGHVS and CDR2 FQNEAQ. CDR3 length equals 17 residues. The germline V and J ends were trimmed by 2 bases and 0 bases, with 15 bases remaining between them.

This clone came up a few times. The read terminates 3 residues ahead of where the CDR3 ends, so the germline J gene completes it. The V and J genes are TRBV7-9 and TRBJ2-1, with D unresolved. CDR1 SEHNR and CDR2 FQNEAQ come from the germline V gene (reference sequence). V lost 0 bases and J lost 7, with 10 bases in between. The CDR3 is 14 residues long. The CDR3 spells CASSLAGNGNEQFF. The covered CDR3 bases are TGTGCCAGCAGCTTAGCGGGTAACGGGAATGAG.

This clone was observed at least ten times. The read ends 3 residues shy of where the CDR3 ends; the end is completed using the germline J gene. The V and J genes are TRBV20-1 and TRBJ2-1, with 15 bases aligning to TRBD2. V shed 0 bases, J shed 3 bases, and the junction held 18 bases outside the gene matches. The CDR3 extends over 22 amino acids. CDR1 is DFQATT, CDR2 SNEGSKA, per germline (reference sequence). The CDR3 reads CSARDYTYRTSGRAELYNEQFF. The CDR3 bases that were read are TGCAGTGCTAGAGACTACACATACCGGACTAGCGGGAGGGCCGAACTCTACAATGAG.

This clone occurred many times. With the read ending 3 residues before the CDR3 end, the germline J gene is used to fill in that end. This rearrangement joins TRBV20-1 to TRBJ1-2; 8 positions agree with TRBD1. The germline CDR1 and CDR2 sequences are DFQATT and SNEGSKA (reference sequence). This CDR3 is built from 13 residues. The CDR3 loop is CSAYVRTGRGYTF. The covered CDR3 bases are TGCAGTGCTTATGTCCGGACAGGGAGGGGC.

This clone occurred many times. The read comes to an end 3 residues before the CDR3 does, leaving the germline J gene to fill in the end. The genes are TRBV29-1 and TRBJ2-4; a possible D gene is TRBD2 (6 bases). Germline V gives CDR1 SQVTM, CDR2 ANQGSEA. The CDR3 length is 11 residues. Partial CDR3 DNA: TGCAGCGTTGAACGCGGGGCCCCT. Translated, it gives CSVERGAP. The entire CDR3 is CSVERGAPQYF.

This clone was counted at least ten times. The observed sequence ends 3 residues before the CDR3 terminus, with the missing tail filled in from the germline J gene. This sequence joins TRBV5-1 and TRBJ2-7; a possible D gene is TRBD1 (6 bases). The V end was cut by 5 bases, the J end by 0 bases, with 27 bases between. This CDR3 comprises 19 residues. CDR1 and CDR2 (germline): SGHRS, YFSETQ. CDR3 sequence: CASRPNAGQRIISSYEQYF. The sequenced CDR3 bases are TGCGCCAGCAGACCCAACGCCGGACAGCGCATAATCAGCTCCTACGAG.

This clone appeared many times. The CDR3 end falls 3 residues outside the read, so it is completed with the germline J gene. The chain couples TRBV12-3 or TRBV12-4 to TRBJ2-7; no firm D call. Trimming took 2 bases from V and 2 from J, leaving 10 bases between them. The CDR3 covers 14 residues. The CDR3 reads CASSLISGTYEQYF. The CDR3 bases that were read are TGTGCCAGCAGTTTAATATCAGGAACCTACGAG.

This clone was counted ten times or more. The read terminates 3 residues before the CDR3 end, so the remaining end is supplied by the germline J gene. The genes are TRBV5-6 and TRBJ2-1, with TRBD2 matching 11 bases. The CDR3 has 15 residues. J gave up 6 bases and V 1 base, and 3 bases lay outside the gene matches. Germline assignment: CDR1 SGHDT and CDR2 YYEEEE. The CDR3 sequence: CASSLFLAGGNEQFF. CDR3 bases read: TGTGCCAGCAGCTTGTTTCTAGCGGGGGGCAATGAG.

This clone was found many times. From the germline J gene comes the end of the CDR3, since the read stops 3 residues before it. The J gene is TRBJ2-7, the V gene TRBV18, with TRBD1 matching over 10 bases. Germline trimming cut 3 bases from V and 3 bases from J; bases unmatched to any gene: 8. The germline V gene encodes CDR1 KGHSH and CDR2 LQKENI. CDR3 length: 16 residues. CDR3 DNA (partial): TGTGCCAGCTCACCTGGACAGGGGGTTAACTACTACGAG. Encoded protein: CASSPGQGVNYYE. The full CDR3 protein is CASSPGQGVNYYEQYF. Combining the CDR3 with reference TRBV18 and TRBJ2-7 gives the whole variable domain NAGVMQNPRHLVRRRGQEARLRCSPMKGHSHVYWYRQLPEEGLKFMVYLQKENIIDESGMPKERFSAEFPKEGPSILRIQQVVRGDSAAYFCASSPGQGVNYYEQYFGPGTRLTVT.

This clone has a count of ten or more. The CDR3 end lies 3 residues beyond the end of the read and is filled in from the germline J gene. This chain joins TRBV6-2 or TRBV6-3 and TRBJ2-2, with 11 bases matching TRBD2. Germline lookup yields CDR1 MNHEY and CDR2 SVGEGT. With 8 bases clipped from V and 4 bases from J, the junction kept 9 bases outside the gene matches. This CDR3 comprises 16 residues. The part of the CDR3 DNA that was read is TGTGCCAGCTCACTTATAGCGGGAGGGCCCACCGGGGAG. It translates to CASSLIAGGPTGE. The entire CDR3 reads CASSLIAGGPTGELFF.

There are many counts of this clone. CDR3 DNA, as far as it was read: TGCGCCAGCAGTGAGTGGGCAGGGGGGATGGATACG. This sequence encodes CASSEWAGGMDT. The full CDR3 is CASSEWAGGMDTQYF. The rearrangement joins TRBV10-1 to TRBJ2-3; TRBD1 is a possible D gene (7 bases). The CDR3 end is not reached by the read, which stops 3 residues before it; the germline J gene fills it in. The CDR3 is 15 amino acids. The germline V and J ends were trimmed by 1 base and 6 bases, with 14 bases remaining between them. From germline, CDR1 is WNHNN and CDR2 SYGVQD (reference sequence).

The table lists this clone with many counts. CDR3 in amino acids: CASSERGTDTQYF. CDR3 DNA (partial): TGTGCCAGCAGTGAGCGGGGCACAGATACG. This sequence joins TRBV6-4 and TRBJ2-3, with a tentative D call TRBD2 (5 bases). Read data end 3 residues before the CDR3 end; the end is taken from the germline J gene. Germline CDR1 MRHNA, CDR2 SNTAGT. Trimming left V 3 bases short and J 1 base short, with 5 bases between. The CDR3 runs to 13 residues.

This clone has ten or more counts. The read halts 3 residues ahead of the CDR3 end, with the missing end drawn from the germline J gene. V gene TRBV12-3 or TRBV12-4 combines with J gene TRBJ1-3, with 7 bases aligning to TRBD1. The CDR3 consists of 15 residues. Germline trimming cut 3 bases from V and 4 bases from J; bases unmatched to any gene: 6. The CDR3 here is CASSFETGNGNTIYF. The DNA read from the CDR3 is TGTGCCAGCAGTTTCGAGACAGGGAACGGAAACACC.

Many counts were recorded for this clone. The CDR3 end falls 3 residues outside the read, so it is completed with the germline J gene. This sequence joins TRBV19 and TRBJ2-1; possible D gene TRBD2, 5 bases. Deletions cut 3 bases from V and 2 bases from J, with 26 bases between. Germline-derived CDR1 and CDR2 are LNHDA and SQIVND (reference sequence). The CDR3 is 20 residues long. CDR3 region: CASSIGRYGRTVSAYNEQFF. CDR3 DNA, as far as it was read: TGTGCCAGTAGTATCGGTCGGTACGGCAGGACTGTTAGCGCCTACAATGAG.

This clone showed up many times. From the germline J gene comes the end of the CDR3, since the read stops 3 residues before it. The chain uses TRBV7-3 and TRBJ2-2; 9 nucleotides agree with TRBD2. Germline-derived CDR1 and CDR2 are SGHTA and FQGTGA. The CDR3 totals 15 residues. The trim removed 5 bases at V and 5 bases at J, leaving 6 bases unmatched. The CDR3: CASSLTSGQTGELFF. CDR3 DNA (partial): TGTGCCAGCAGCCTGACTAGCGGTCAAACCGGGGAG. The full variable domain, its missing parts supplied by reference TRBV7-3 and TRBJ2-2, is GAGVSQTPSNKVTEKGKYVELRCDPISGHTALYWYRQSLGQGPEFLIYFQGTGAADDSGLPNDRFFAVRPEGSVSTLKIQRTERGDSAVYLCASSLTSGQTGELFFGEGSRLTVL.

This clone was observed at least ten times. Read sequence stops 3 residues before the CDR3 end, and the germline J gene provides the missing end. The V and J genes are TRBV5-1 and TRBJ2-7; D is uncertain. Germline V gives CDR1 SGHRS, CDR2 YFSETQ. Trimming stripped 5 bases from V and 5 bases from J, with 8 bases between. CDR3 length: 11 amino acids. The CDR3: CASRGSHEQYF. The part of the CDR3 DNA that was read is TGCGCCAGCAGAGGGTCCCACGAG.

This clone was seen repeatedly, ten times or more. The DNA ends 3 residues before the CDR3 does, and the rest of the CDR3 is filled in from the germline J gene. V gene TRBV4-1 combines with J gene TRBJ2-3; 8 bases are shared with TRBD1. The germline V gene encodes CDR1 MGHRA and CDR2 YSYEKL. V shed 5 bases, J shed 7 bases, and the junction held 17 bases outside the gene matches. This CDR3 spans 17 amino acids. The CDR3 spells CASSLAPVMTGDHTQYF. Partial CDR3 DNA: TGCGCCAGCAGCTTGGCCCCTGTAATGACAGGGGATCATACG.

This clone has a count of ten or more. The read finishes 3 residues shy of the CDR3 end, and the germline J gene is used to complete it. The chain employs TRBV5-1 and TRBJ1-4, with 10 bases lining up with TRBD1. The germline V gene encodes CDR1 SGHRS and CDR2 YFSETQ. The CDR3 spans 15 residues. V shed 7 bases, J shed 9 bases, and the junction held 12 bases outside the gene matches. The CDR3 protein is CASGQGGDRKKKLFF. The sequenced part of the CDR3 DNA is TGCGCCAGCGGACAGGGGGGGGACAGGAAAAAAAAA.

This clone was counted only a few times. The read finishes 3 residues shy of the CDR3 end, and the germline J gene is used to complete it. The chain is built from TRBV20-1 and TRBJ1-1, with a weak D call TRBD1 (5 bases). Germline lookup yields CDR1 DFQATT and CDR2 SNEGSKA (reference sequence). The ends were cut back, 3 bases at V and 3 bases at J, with 17 bases in the middle. The CDR3 covers 15 residues. The sequenced part of the CDR3 DNA is TGCAGTGCTAGGGCCTATAGTTCAGGGCACACTGAA. Translation gives CSARAYSSGHTE. The complete CDR3 reads CSARAYSSGHTEAFF.

This clone has at least ten counts. Read coverage stops 3 residues before the CDR3 terminus; the germline J gene supplies the remainder. The rearrangement uses TRBV19 and TRBJ2-7; 9 nucleotides align to TRBD1. Germline V gene lookup returns CDR1 LNHDA and CDR2 SQIVND (reference sequence). V was pared by 3 bases and J by 6 bases, with 9 bases of the junction left unmatched. There are 15 residues in the CDR3. CDR3 residues: CASSIVGTGRIEQYF. CDR3 DNA, as far as it was read: TGTGCCAGTAGTATTGTAGGGACAGGGAGGATCGAG.

This clone was observed at least ten times. An end of the junction differs from the germline gene, which may be a read error. The sequenced CDR3 bases are TGTGCCAGCAGCCTAACAGGGGAGTCCTATAATTCACCC. Translation gives CASSLTGESYNSP. The CDR3 as a whole reads CASSLTGESYNSPLHF. V usage is TRBV7-3 and J usage is TRBJ1-6, with 7 bases matching TRBD1. The read terminates 3 residues before the CDR3 end, so the remaining end is supplied by the germline J gene. CDR1 is SGHTA, CDR2 FQGTGA, per germline. This CDR3 is 16 amino acids long.

This clone was seen ten or more times. The part of the CDR3 DNA that was read is TGTGCCAGCAGCCCCCAATACCGGGACAGGAACGGGCCTGAA. It is translated as CASSPQYRDRNGPE. The full CDR3 protein is CASSPQYRDRNGPEAFF. The chain combines TRBV3-1 (or the pseudogene TRBV3-2) with TRBJ1-1, with 8 positions matching TRBD1. The CDR3 goes on 3 residues after the read ends, and that part is filled in from the germline J gene. V dropped 4 bases and J dropped 6; count of bases not matched to a gene: 16. The CDR3 has 17 residues. Per germline, CDR1 LGHDT and CDR2 YNNKEL (reference sequence).

This clone was seen repeatedly, ten times or more. CDR3 loop: CASSQDSSGEMGGYTF. The covered CDR3 bases are TGCGCCAGCAGCCAAGATTCGTCAGGGGAAATGGGTGGC. The chain combines TRBV4-1 with TRBJ1-2, with D perhaps matching TRBD1 (6 bases). The CDR3 extends 3 residues past the end of the read, so its final part is completed from the germline J gene. The CDR3 has 16 amino acids. Trimming shortened V by 0 bases and J by 7 bases, and 18 bases separated the two germline ends. Germline V gene lookup returns CDR1 MGHRA and CDR2 YSYEKL.

This clone came up many times. The DNA ends 3 residues before the CDR3 does, and the rest of the CDR3 is filled in from the germline J gene. The rearrangement joins TRBV7-9 to TRBJ1-6; no firm D call. V dropped 6 bases and J dropped 6 bases, with 6 bases sitting between them. Per the germline V gene, CDR1 is SEHNR and CDR2 is FQNEAQ (reference sequence). The CDR3 spans 12 residues. The covered CDR3 bases are TGTGCCAGCAGGGAGGGTAATTCACCC. This sequence encodes CASREGNSP. From start to end, the CDR3 is CASREGNSPLHF.

This clone was seen ten or more times. The read finishes 3 residues shy of the CDR3 end, and the germline J gene is used to complete it. This rearrangement joins TRBV5-8 to TRBJ2-3; no firm D call. CDR3 length equals 14 residues. From germline, CDR1 is SGHTS and CDR2 YDEGEE. V was clipped by 4 bases and J by 2 bases, with 11 bases between them. The sequenced part of the CDR3 DNA is TGTGCCAGCAGCCCCGAACAGATCACAGATACG. It is translated as CASSPEQITDT. The full CDR3 sequence reads CASSPEQITDTQYF.

The sample holds many counts of this clone. The read falls 3 residues short of the CDR3 end, and the missing part is taken from the germline J gene. The chain employs TRBV20-1 and TRBJ2-3, with 8 positions matching TRBD1. The germline CDR1 and CDR2 sequences are DFQATT and SNEGSKA (reference sequence). This CDR3 region has 14 residues. After removal of 4 bases from V and 7 bases from J, the junction contained 10 bases not matched to a gene. CDR3 DNA (partial): TGCAGTGCTATCGAAGGACAGGGATCATATACG. Its protein product is CSAIEGQGSYT. The entire CDR3 sequence reads CSAIEGQGSYTQYF.

This clone has ten or more counts. The read terminates 3 residues before the CDR3 end, so the remaining end is supplied by the germline J gene. The chain is built from TRBV6-2 or TRBV6-3 and TRBJ2-7, with D perhaps TRBD1 (6 bases). Germline CDR1 MNHEY, CDR2 SVGEGT. Trimming shortened V by 3 bases and J by 3 bases, and 15 bases separated the two germline ends. The CDR3 totals 15 residues. The CDR3 DNA, read in part, is TGTGCCAGCAGTTATTCGTTCAGGGGCAACTACGAG. Its translation is CASSYSFRGNYE. The CDR3, in full, reads CASSYSFRGNYEQYF.